These T cell receptor beta chains were read from a single sample in a study of shared clonotypes between healthy human individuals. The method was immunoSEQ multiplex PCR; TCRdb's version includes in-frame clones alone and lacks a portion of them. The sample records under 600,000 clones, around three quarters being singletons. Specimen: PBMCs. The source is a woman between 40 and 55 years old in good health. Some clones in this sample may be carry-over from other donors' samples. The CDR3 runs from the conserved cysteine through the conserved F or W. Fields, in order: J gene, D gene, V gene, clone size, CDR3 DNA, CDR3 protein. D genes are given only for firm matches. A clone size is listed for some rows: how often the clone was seen (once, few, many), or a class if it is expanded.

TRBJ1-1,.,TRBV5-8,.,TGTGCCAGCCGAGGACAGCTGAACACTGAAGCTTTCTTT,CASRGQLNTEAFF
TRBJ2-2,TRBD2,TRBV5-1,once,TGCGCCAGCAGCTTGGGGCTAGCGGGATTCACCGGGGAGCTGTTTTTT,CASSLGLAGFTGELFF
TRBJ1-1,.,TRBV20-1,few,TGCAGTGCTTTAAGACAGGCGGAAGCTTTCTTT,CSALRQAEAFF
TRBJ2-1,.,TRBV10-1,many,TGCGCCAGCAGTTCCCCGGGGGATTCCTCCTACAATGAGCAGTTCTTC,CASSSPGDSSYNEQFF
TRBJ2-1,.,TRBV9,.,TGTGCCAGCAGCCCCACTGCGGGCCGGAATGAGCAGTTCTTC,CASSPTAGRNEQFF
TRBJ2-3,TRBD2,TRBV2,.,TGTGCCAGCAGTGAAGATAGCGGGAGGATAGATACGCAGTATTTT,CASSEDSGRIDTQYF
TRBJ2-1,TRBD1,TRBV5-1,.,TGCGCCAGCAGCCCAGGACAGGGGCACTCTAACAATGAGCAGTTCTTC,CASSPGQGHSNNEQFF
TRBJ2-1,.,TRBV7-8,.,TGTGCCAGCAGCGTTTACGGTTACAATGAGCAGTTCTTC,CASSVYGYNEQFF
TRBJ2-7,TRBD1,TRBV7-8,.,TGTGCCAGCAGCTCACCCCGGGACAGGGGTTCCGAGCAGTACTTC,CASSSPRDRGSEQYF
TRBJ2-7,TRBD1,TRBV7-3,.,TGTGCCAGCAGCCCCAGGACAGGGGACGAGCAGTACTTC,CASSPRTGDEQYF
TRBJ2-7,TRBD1,TRBV27,.,TGTGCCAGCAGACCGCGGACAGGGGACTTCGAGCAGTACTTC,CASRPRTGDFEQYF
TRBJ1-3,.,TRBV10-2,.,TGCGCCAGCAACGGATCGGGCAGAGGAAACACCATATATTTT,CASNGSGRGNTIYF
TRBJ2-1,.,TRBV7-3,.,TGTGCCAGCAGCTCCACGTCCTGGGGTAGTGAGCAGTTCTTC,CASSSTSWGSEQFF
TRBJ2-5,TRBD2,TRBV5-4,once,TGTGCCAGCAGCCAGGGAGGGGAAAAGGGAGGAGAGACCCAGTACTTC,CASSQGGEKGGETQYF
TRBJ1-2,TRBD1,TRBV19,.,TGTGCCTCCGGGACAGGGTATGGCTACACCTTC,CASGTGYGYTF
TRBJ2-5,.,TRBV7-2,.,TGTGCCAGCAGGCCCCAGACAGGACAACAAGGGACCCAGTACTTC,CASRPQTGQQGTQYF
TRBJ2-5,TRBD2,TRBV2,.,TGTGCCAGCAGCAGACTAGCGGTCCAAGAGACCCAGTACTTC,CASSRLAVQETQYF
TRBJ1-5,TRBD1,TRBV5-5,.,TGTGCCAGCAGCTTTCAGGGGGACAGTAGTCAGCCCCAGCATTTT,CASSFQGDSSQPQHF
TRBJ2-2,TRBD2,TRBV7-2,once,TGTGCCAGCAGCTTCGAGACTAGCGGGACCGGGGAGCTGTTTTTT,CASSFETSGTGELFF
TRBJ1-3,.,TRBV4-3,.,TGCGCCAGCAGCCGGGAGGGGGGGCCTGGAAACACCATATATTTT,CASSREGGPGNTIYF
TRBJ2-1,TRBD2,TRBV5-1,.,TGCGCCAGCAGACTAGCGGGAGACCTCAATGAGCAGTTCTTC,CASRLAGDLNEQFF
TRBJ2-1,.,TRBV15,.,TGTGCCACCAGCAGAGACAGGGCCTCCTACAATGAGCAGTTCTTC,CATSRDRASYNEQFF
TRBJ2-4,.,TRBV10-1,.,TGCGCCACCTTTCTAGGGGTCATTCAGTACTTC,CATFLGVIQYF
TRBJ2-7,TRBD1,TRBV27,.,TGTGCCAGCAGATCTTGGGACAGCTACGCTAGCGAGCAGTACTTC,CASRSWDSYASEQYF
TRBJ2-7,TRBD2,TRBV5-4,once,TGTGCCAGCAGCTTGGGGCGGGGACTAGCGGGAGTGGAGTACTTC,CASSLGRGLAGVEYF
TRBJ1-1,TRBD1,TRBV5-1,few,TGCGCCAGCAGCCCCGGGACAGGGGGAGCGGGGACTGAAGCTTTCTTT,CASSPGTGGAGTEAFF
TRBJ1-3,.,TRBV9,.,TGTGCCAGCAGCGTTCGGGGGGACCAAAGAAACACCATATATTTT,CASSVRGDQRNTIYF
TRBJ2-7,.,TRBV28,.,TGTGCCAGCAGTTCACCCACCGGGACTTACTCCTACGAGCAGTACTTC,CASSSPTGTYSYEQYF
TRBJ2-1,.,TRBV28,once,TGTGCCAGCCCTCCCCCGGGACGTCGATATGGTGAGCAGTTCTTC,CASPPPGRRYGEQFF
TRBJ2-5,TRBD1,TRBV7-3,.,TGTGCCAGCAGCTCAACAGGGGAAGAGACCCAGTACTTC,CASSSTGEETQYF